Listed below are T cell receptor beta chains from one sample, sequenced in a study of vaccination and CD4 T cells after COVID-19. TCRdb itself ran the PCR reads through MiXCR, one entry per CDR3 protein. Of 15,000 or so distinct CDR3 sequences in the sample, around 50% were seen once. These receptors have no known antigen. The sample in question was cultured CD4+ T cells from blood, obtained after SARS-CoV-2 vaccination. These receptors all stem from a human donor with COVID-19. CDR3s include the opening cysteine and the closing phenylalanine or tryptophan. Fields, in order: CDR3 length, clone size, V gene, D gene, J gene, CDR3 DNA, CDR3 protein. A D gene is named only where the DNA matches it firmly. Expanded clones get a size class; other rows say once, few or many, or leave the size out.

14,-,TRBV6-1,TRBD1,TRBJ2-7,TGTGCCAGCAGGTCTAACAGGGGCAAGGGAGAGCAGTACTTC,CASRSNRGKGEQYF
15,-,TRBV7-6,-,TRBJ2-5,TGTGCCAGCAGCTTAGGCCAACTAGCCCGGGAGACCCAGTACTTC,CASSLGQLARETQYF
11,-,TRBV6-1,-,TRBJ1-5,TGTGCCAGCAGGGAGGGTCAGCCCCAGCATTTT,CASREGQPQHF
15,-,TRBV2,-,TRBJ1-2,TGTGCCAGCAGTGGAACGGACACCATTGTCTATGGCTACACCTTC,CASSGTDTIVYGYTF
14,-,TRBV11-3,TRBD1,TRBJ2-3,TGTGCCAGCAGAGACAGGGCGGACACAGATACGCAGTATTTT,CASRDRADTDTQYF
14,-,TRBV7-9,-,TRBJ2-5,TGTGCCAGCAGCTTACAGACAGGCTTAGAGACCCAGTACTTC,CASSLQTGLETQYF
14,-,TRBV15,-,TRBJ2-1,TGTGCCACCAGCAGAGATCTGGCCAACAATGAGCAGTTCTTC,CATSRDLANNEQFF
13,-,TRBV18,-,TRBJ2-5,TGTGCCAGCTCACCAAAAGAAGGACAGACCCAGTACTTC,CASSPKEGQTQYF
14,-,TRBV29-1,-,TRBJ1-1,TGCAGCGTTAGGTTGGGGCTAGGGAACACTGAAGCTTTCTTT,CSVRLGLGNTEAFF
15,-,TRBV3-1,-,TRBJ1-6,TGTGCCAGCAGCCAAGCCCAGGCAGGCCATTCACCCCTCCACTTT,CASSQAQAGHSPLHF
14,-,TRBV2,-,TRBJ1-1,TGTGCCAGCAGTGGGCAAGGAGGGAACACTGAAGCTTTCTTT,CASSGQGGNTEAFF
16,few,TRBV6-2/TRBV6-3,-,TRBJ2-5,TGTGCCAGCAGTTACTCGGGCGCTAAAAGTAAAGAGACCCAGTACTTC,CASSYSGAKSKETQYF
14,-,TRBV19,-,TRBJ1-1,TGTGCCAGTAGTTCTTCACAGGTGAACACTGAAGCTTTCTTT,CASSSSQVNTEAFF
16,few,TRBV7-9,-,TRBJ2-5,TGTGCCAGCAGCCGAGCCGGGCGGCAAGCCCAAGAGACCCAGTACTTC,CASSRAGRQAQETQYF
12,-,TRBV11-2,-,TRBJ1-1,TGTGCCAGCAGCTTAGGTCCGGTCGGAGCTTTCTTT,CASSLGPVGAFF
16,few,TRBV15,-,TRBJ1-6,TGTGCCACCAGCAGAGTCCTCTTGTCCTATAATTCACCCCTCCACTTT,CATSRVLLSYNSPLHF
13,few,TRBV11-1,-,TRBJ1-1,TGTGCCAGCAGCTTAGAATCCCCTGGTGAAGCTTTCTTT,CASSLESPGEAFF
14,few,TRBV6-2/TRBV6-3,-,TRBJ2-7,TGTGCCAGCAGGGGGGGCGGTGCGGCCTACGAGCAGTACTTC,CASRGGGAAYEQYF
15,-,TRBV11-1,TRBD1,TRBJ2-5,TGTGCCAGCAGCTCAACAAGGACAGGGGAAGAGACCCAGTACTTC,CASSSTRTGEETQYF